The 3 T cell receptor beta chains below come from one sample, sequenced in a study of T cell repertoires in cytomegalovirus infection. TCRdb analysed the reads with MiXCR anew, one entry per CDR3 protein. The data hold hundreds of thousands of distinct CDR3 sequences, with 15% to 20% observed a single time. The sequenced sample was PBMCs. These receptors all stem from a human donor in good health (CMV status not recorded). Some clones in this sample may be carry-over from other donors' samples.

The chain employs TRBV5-4 and TRBJ2-7, with TRBD1 matching over 9 bases. CDR1 is SGHNT and CDR2 is YYREEE in the germline V gene (reference sequence). Losses at the gene ends were 0 bases for V and 6 bases for J; bases not matched to a gene: 13. The CDR3 is 17 amino acids. In DNA form, the CDR3 reads TGTGCCAGCAGCTTGGGGGGGCGAACAGGGGGCCTGGGCGAGCAGTACTTC. It specifies CASSLGGRTGGLGEQYF.

This clonotype came up many times. The chain joins TRBV7-2 to TRBJ1-1; D gene ambiguous. Trimming left V 5 bases short and J 4 bases short, with 14 bases between. The germline CDR1 and CDR2 sequences are SGHTA and FQGNSA. The length of the CDR3 is 14 residues. CDR3 nucleotides: TGTGCCAGCAGCCGTTGGGAGGTTGGCACTGAAGCTTTCTTT. Protein sequence: CASSRWEVGTEAFF.

This clonotype has a count of ten or more. J is TRBJ2-5 and V is TRBV27; the D is unclear. This CDR3 is 15 amino acids long. Germline CDR1 reads MNHEY; CDR2 reads SMNVEV (reference sequence). V was trimmed by 8 bases and J by 2 bases, leaving 18 bases between them. For the CDR3, the DNA is TGTGCCAGCGGAAGATGGGCCACAATACAAGAGACCCAGTACTTC. Its protein product is CASGRWATIQETQYF.